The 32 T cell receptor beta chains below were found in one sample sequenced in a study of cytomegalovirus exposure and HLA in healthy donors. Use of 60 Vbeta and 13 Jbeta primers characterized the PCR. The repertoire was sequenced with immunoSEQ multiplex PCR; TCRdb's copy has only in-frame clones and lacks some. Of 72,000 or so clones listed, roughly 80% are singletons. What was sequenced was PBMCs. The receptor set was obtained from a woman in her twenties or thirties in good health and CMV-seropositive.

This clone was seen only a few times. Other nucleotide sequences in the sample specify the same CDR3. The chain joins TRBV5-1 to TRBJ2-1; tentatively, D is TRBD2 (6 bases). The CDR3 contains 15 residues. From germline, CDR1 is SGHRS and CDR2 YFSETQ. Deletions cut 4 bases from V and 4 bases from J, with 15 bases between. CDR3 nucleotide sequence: TGCGCCAGCAGCACCGGGATAGCGGCATACAATGAGCAGTTCTTC. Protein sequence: CASSTGIAAYNEQFF.

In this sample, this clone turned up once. CDR3 sequence reads: CASRPGDRSYEQYF. The CDR3 DNA reads as TGTGCCAGCAGACCTGGGGACAGATCCTACGAGCAGTACTTC. V usage is TRBV28 and J usage is TRBJ2-7; 7 positions agree with TRBD1. V shed 6 bases and J 1 base; nucleotides not matched to a gene: 6. The germline CDR1 and CDR2 sequences are MDHEN and SYDVKM. The length of the CDR3 is 14 residues.

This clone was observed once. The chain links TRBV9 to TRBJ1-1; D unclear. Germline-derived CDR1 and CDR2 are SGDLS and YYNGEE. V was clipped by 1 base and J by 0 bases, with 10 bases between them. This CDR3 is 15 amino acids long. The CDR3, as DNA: TGTGCCAGCAGCGTATCACAATATATGAACACTGAAGCTTTCTTT. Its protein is CASSVSQYMNTEAFF. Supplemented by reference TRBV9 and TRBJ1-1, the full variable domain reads DSGVTQTPKHLITATGQRVTLRCSPRSGDLSVYWYQQSLDQGLQFLIQYYNGEERAKGNILERFSAQQFPDLHSELNLSSLELGDSALYFCASSVSQYMNTEAFFGQGTRLTVV.

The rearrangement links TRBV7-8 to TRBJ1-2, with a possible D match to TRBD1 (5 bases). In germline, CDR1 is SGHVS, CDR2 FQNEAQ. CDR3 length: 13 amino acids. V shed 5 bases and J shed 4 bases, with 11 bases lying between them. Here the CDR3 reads CASSIGQIYGYTF. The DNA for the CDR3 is TGTGCCAGCAGCATAGGACAAATCTATGGCTACACCTTC.

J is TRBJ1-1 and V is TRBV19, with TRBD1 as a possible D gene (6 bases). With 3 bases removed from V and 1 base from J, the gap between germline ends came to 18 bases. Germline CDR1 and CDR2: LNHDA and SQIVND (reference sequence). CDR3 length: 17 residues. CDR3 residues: CASSMDSPAQWNTEAFF. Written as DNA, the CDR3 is TGTGCCAGTAGTATGGACAGTCCAGCCCAGTGGAACACTGAAGCTTTCTTT.

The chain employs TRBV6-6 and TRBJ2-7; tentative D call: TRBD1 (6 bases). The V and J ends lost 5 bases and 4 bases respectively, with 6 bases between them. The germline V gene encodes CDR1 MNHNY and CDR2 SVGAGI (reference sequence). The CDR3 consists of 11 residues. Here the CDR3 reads CASSGQYEQYF. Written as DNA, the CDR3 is TGTGCCAGCAGTGGACAGTACGAGCAGTACTTC.

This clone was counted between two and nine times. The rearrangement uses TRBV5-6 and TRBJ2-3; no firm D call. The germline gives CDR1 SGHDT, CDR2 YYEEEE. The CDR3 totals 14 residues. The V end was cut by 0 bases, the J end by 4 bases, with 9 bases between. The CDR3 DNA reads TGTGCCAGCAGCTTGGCGGTACGGGCAGATACGCAGTATTTT. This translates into CASSLAVRADTQYF.

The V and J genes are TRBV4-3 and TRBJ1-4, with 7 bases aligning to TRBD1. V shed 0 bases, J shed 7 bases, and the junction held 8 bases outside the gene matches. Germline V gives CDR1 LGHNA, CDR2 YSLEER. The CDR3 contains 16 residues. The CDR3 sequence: CASSQDLGGAGEKLFF. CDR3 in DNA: TGCGCCAGCAGCCAAGATCTAGGGGGCGCCGGTGAAAAACTGTTTTTT.

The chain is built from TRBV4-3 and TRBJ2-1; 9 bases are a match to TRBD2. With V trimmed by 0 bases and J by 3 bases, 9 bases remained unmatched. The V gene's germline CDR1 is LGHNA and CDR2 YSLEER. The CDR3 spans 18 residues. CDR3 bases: TGCGCCAGCAGCCAAGATGGAGGGCTAGCGGGGTTCTACAATGAGCAGTTCTTC. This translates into CASSQDGGLAGFYNEQFF.

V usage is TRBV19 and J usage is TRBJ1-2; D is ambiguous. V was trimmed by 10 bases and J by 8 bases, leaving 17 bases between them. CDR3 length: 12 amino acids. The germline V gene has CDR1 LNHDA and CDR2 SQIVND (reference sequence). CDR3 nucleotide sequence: TGTGCCATAGGAAGACCCGCGGGAGGCTACACCTTC. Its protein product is CAIGRPAGGYTF.

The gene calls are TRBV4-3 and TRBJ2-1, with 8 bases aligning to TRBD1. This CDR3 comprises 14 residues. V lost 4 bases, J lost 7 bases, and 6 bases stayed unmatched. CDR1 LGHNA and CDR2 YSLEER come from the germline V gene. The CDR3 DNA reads TGCGCCAGCAGCCCCCCGGACAGGGAGAATGAGCAGTTCTTC. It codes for CASSPPDRENEQFF.

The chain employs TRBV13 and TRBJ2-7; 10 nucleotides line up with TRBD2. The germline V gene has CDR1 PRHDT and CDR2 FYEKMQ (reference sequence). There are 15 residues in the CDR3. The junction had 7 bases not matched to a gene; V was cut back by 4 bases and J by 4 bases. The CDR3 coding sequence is TGTGCCAGCAGCTGGGAGAGCGGGAGGGCTTACGAGCAGTACTTC. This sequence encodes CASSWESGRAYEQYF.

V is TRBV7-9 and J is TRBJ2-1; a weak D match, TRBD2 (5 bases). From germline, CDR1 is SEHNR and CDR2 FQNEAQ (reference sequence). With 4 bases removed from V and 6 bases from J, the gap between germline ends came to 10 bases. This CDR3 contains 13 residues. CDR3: CASSWLAPNEQFF. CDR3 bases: TGTGCCAGCAGCTGGCTAGCCCCCAATGAGCAGTTCTTC. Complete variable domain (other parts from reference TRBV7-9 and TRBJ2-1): DTGVSQNPRHKITKRGQNVTFRCDPISEHNRLYWYRQTLGQGPEFLTYFQNEAQLEKSRLLSDRFSAERPKGSFSTLEIQRTEQGDSAMYLCASSWLAPNEQFFGPGTRLTVL.

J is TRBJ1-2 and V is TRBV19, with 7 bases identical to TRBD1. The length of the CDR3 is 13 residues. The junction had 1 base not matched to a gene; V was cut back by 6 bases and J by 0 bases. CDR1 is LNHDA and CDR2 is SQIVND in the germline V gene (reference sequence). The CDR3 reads CASRDRANYGYTF. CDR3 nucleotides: TGTGCCAGTAGAGACAGGGCTAACTATGGCTACACCTTC. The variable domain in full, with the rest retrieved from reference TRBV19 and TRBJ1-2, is DGGITQSPKYLFRKEGQNVTLSCEQNLNHDAMYWYRQDPGQGLRLIYYSQIVNDFQKGDIAEGYSVSREKKESFPLTVTSAQKNPTAFYLCASRDRANYGYTFGSGTRLTVV.

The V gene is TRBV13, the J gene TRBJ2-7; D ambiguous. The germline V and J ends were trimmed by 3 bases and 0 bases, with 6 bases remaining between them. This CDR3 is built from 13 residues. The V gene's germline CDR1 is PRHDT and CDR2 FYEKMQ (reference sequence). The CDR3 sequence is CASSLRSSYEQYF. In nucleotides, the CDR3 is TGTGCCAGCAGCTTGAGAAGCTCCTACGAGCAGTACTTC.

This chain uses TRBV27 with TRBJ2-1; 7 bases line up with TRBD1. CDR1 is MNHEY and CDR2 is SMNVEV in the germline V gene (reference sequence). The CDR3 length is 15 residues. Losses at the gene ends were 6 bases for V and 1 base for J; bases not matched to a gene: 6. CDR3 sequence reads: CASRPTGLSYNEQFF. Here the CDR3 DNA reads TGTGCCAGCAGACCGACAGGGTTGTCCTACAATGAGCAGTTCTTC.

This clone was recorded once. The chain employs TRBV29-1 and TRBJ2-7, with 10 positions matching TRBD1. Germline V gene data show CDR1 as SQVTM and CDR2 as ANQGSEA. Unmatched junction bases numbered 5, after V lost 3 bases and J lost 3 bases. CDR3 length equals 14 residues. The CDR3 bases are TGCAGCGTTGAGGGCGGGACAGGGGACTACGAGCAGTACTTC. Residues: CSVEGGTGDYEQYF.

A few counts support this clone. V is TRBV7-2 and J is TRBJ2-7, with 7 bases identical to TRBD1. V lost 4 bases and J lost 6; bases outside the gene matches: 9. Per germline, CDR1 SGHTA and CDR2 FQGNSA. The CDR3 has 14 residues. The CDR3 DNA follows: TGTGCCAGCAGCTCCGGACAGGCTTGGGGCGAGCAGTACTTC. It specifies CASSSGQAWGEQYF.

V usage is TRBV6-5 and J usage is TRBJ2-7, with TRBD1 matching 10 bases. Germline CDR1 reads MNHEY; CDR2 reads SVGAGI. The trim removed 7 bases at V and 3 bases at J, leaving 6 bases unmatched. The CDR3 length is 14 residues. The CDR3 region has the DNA TGTGCCAGCAAGTTGGGACAGGGGATCTACGAGCAGTACTTC. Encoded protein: CASKLGQGIYEQYF.

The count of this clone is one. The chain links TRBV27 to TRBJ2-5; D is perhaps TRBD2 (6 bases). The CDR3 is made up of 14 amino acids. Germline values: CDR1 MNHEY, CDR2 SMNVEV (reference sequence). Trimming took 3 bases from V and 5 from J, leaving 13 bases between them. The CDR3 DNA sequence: TGTGCCAGCAGTTTTCTTACTAGCTCCGAGACCCAGTACTTC. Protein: CASSFLTSSETQYF.

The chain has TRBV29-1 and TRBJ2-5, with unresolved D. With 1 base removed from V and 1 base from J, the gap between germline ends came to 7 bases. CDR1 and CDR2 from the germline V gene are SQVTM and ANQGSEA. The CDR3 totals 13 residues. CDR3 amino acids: CSVEGGGQETQYF. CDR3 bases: TGCAGCGTTGAAGGCGGCGGCCAAGAGACCCAGTACTTC. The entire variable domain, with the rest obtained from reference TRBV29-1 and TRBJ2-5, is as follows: SAVISQKPSRDICQRGTSLTIQCQVDSQVTMMFWYRQQPGQSLTLIATANQGSEATYESGFVIDKFPISRPNLTFSTLTVSNMSPEDSSIYLCSVEGGGQETQYFGPGTRLLVL.

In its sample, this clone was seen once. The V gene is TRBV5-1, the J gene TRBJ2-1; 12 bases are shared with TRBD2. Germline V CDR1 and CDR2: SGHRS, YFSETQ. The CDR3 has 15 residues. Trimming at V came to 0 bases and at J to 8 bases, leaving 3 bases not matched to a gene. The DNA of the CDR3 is TGCGCCAGCAGCTTGGGACTAGCGGGGGCGGATGAGCAGTTCTTC. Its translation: CASSLGLAGADEQFF. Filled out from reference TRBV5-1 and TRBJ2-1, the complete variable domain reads KAGVTQTPRYLIKTRGQQVTLSCSPISGHRSVSWYQQTPGQGLQFLFEYFSETQRNKGNFPGRFSGRQFSNSRSEMNVSTLELGDSALYLCASSLGLAGADEQFFGPGTRLTVL.

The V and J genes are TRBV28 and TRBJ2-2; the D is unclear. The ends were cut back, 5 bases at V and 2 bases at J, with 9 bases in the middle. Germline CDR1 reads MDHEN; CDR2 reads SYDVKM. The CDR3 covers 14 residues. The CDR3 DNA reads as TGTGCCAGCAGTCGCAGAGGAAACACCGGGGAGCTGTTTTTT. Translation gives CASSRRGNTGELFF.

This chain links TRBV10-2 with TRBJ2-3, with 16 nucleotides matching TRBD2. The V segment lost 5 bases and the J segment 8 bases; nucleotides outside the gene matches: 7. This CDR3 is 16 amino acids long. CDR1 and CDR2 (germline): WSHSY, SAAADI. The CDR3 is CASSTGTSGRGGTQYF. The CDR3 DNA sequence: TGCGCCAGCAGTACCGGGACTAGCGGGAGGGGGGGTACGCAGTATTTT.

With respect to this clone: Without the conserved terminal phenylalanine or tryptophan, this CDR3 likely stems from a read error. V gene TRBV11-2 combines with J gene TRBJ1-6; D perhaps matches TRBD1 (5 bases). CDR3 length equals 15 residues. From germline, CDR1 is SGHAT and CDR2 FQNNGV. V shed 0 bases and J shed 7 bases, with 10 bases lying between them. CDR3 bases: TGTGCCAGCAGCTTAGACAGGGCAAAGAATTCACCCCTCCACCTT. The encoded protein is CASSLDRAKNSPLHL.

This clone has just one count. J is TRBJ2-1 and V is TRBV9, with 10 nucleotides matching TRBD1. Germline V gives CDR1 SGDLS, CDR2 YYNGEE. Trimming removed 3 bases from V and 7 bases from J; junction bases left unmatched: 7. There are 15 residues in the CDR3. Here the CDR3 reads CASSDRDRGKNEQFF. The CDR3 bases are TGTGCCAGCAGCGACCGGGACAGGGGTAAAAATGAGCAGTTCTTC.

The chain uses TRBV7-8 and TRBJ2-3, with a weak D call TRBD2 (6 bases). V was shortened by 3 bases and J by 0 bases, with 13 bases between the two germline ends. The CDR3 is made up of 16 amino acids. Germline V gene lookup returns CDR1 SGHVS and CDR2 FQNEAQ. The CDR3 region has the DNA TGTGCCAGCAGCTTGTTAGCGGAACTTAGCACAGATACGCAGTATTTT. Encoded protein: CASSLLAELSTDTQYF.

The CDR3 nucleotides are TGTGCCAGCAGTTTATCCCCCGGGACACTTACCGGGGAGCTGTTTTTT. This translates into CASSLSPGTLTGELFF. The chain recombines TRBV27 with TRBJ2-2, with D possibly being TRBD1 (6 bases). The V gene lost 0 bases and the J gene lost 5 bases, with 13 bases spanning the gap. This CDR3 has 16 residues. Germline CDR1 MNHEY, CDR2 SMNVEV (reference sequence).

CDR3 sequence reads: CSVEGSGILDTQYF. CDR3 bases: TGCAGCGTTGAGGGTAGCGGAATTCTCGATACGCAGTATTTT. The V call is TRBV29-1, the J call TRBJ2-3, with a weak D call TRBD2 (6 bases). The CDR3 sequence is 14 residues long. Per the germline V gene, CDR1 is SQVTM and CDR2 is ANQGSEA. The ends were cut back, 3 bases at V and 6 bases at J, with 16 bases in the middle.

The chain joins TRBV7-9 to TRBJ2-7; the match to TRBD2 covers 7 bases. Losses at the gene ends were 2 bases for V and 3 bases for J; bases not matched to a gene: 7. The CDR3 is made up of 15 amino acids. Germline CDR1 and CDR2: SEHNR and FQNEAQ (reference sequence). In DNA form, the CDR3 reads TGTGCCAGCAGCTTACCTCTAGCGGTACACTACGAGCAGTACTTC. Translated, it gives CASSLPLAVHYEQYF.

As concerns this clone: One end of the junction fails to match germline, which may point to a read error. The CDR3: CASSERDKTVF. CDR3 nucleotide sequence: TGTGCCAGCAGTGAACGAGATAAAACGGTCTTT. The gene calls are TRBV6-1 and TRBJ1-1; D gene ambiguous. The CDR3 totals 11 residues. Per germline, CDR1 MNHNS and CDR2 SASEGT.

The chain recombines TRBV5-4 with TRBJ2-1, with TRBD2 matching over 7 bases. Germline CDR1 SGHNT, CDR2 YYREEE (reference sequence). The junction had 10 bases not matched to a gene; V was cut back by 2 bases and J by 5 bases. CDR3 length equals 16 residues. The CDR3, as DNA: TGTGCCAGCAGCTTATGGGGGAGGGGAATCGACAATGAGCAGTTCTTC. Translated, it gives CASSLWGRGIDNEQFF.